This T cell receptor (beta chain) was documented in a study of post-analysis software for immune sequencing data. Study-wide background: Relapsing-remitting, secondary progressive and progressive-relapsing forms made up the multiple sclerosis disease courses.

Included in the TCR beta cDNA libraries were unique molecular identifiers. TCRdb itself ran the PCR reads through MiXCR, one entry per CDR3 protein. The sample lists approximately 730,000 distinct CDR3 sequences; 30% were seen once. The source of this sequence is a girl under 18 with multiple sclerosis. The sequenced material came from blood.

Here the CDR3 reads CASSPYSSYNEQFF. CDR3 nucleotide sequence: TGCGCCAGCAGCCCCTATAGCTCCTACAATGAGCAGTTCTTC. V and J are TRBV5-1 and TRBJ2-1; no clear D. V shed 4 bases and J shed 0 bases, with 8 bases lying between them. This CDR3 is built from 14 residues. Germline loops: CDR1 SGHRS, CDR2 YFSETQ.